The source of this TCR beta chain is a study of blood T cell repertoires in COVID-19. Across the study: Researchers got acute and convalescent COVID-19 samples from the United States, Italy and Spain. PBMCs, B-cell-depleted T cells, or T cells were the source of the cDNA or gDNA that made up the material.

Authors' data handling: How many nucleated cells were present was estimated from reference gene primer amplification. The protocol was immunoSEQ multiplex PCR, while the TCRdb copy is restricted to in-frame clones and leaves out a portion. From that table come the V and J calls and clone size; the DNA was used to work out D and trimming. The sample holds 380,000 or so clones, more than 65% seen once. The sequence came from a human donor with acute or convalescent COVID-19. The donor label of this sample is uncertain. The source material was peripheral blood.

The CDR3 reads CASSLNLGYTF. CDR3 bases: TGTGCCAGCAGCCTAAACTTGGGCTACACCTTC. This chain uses TRBV11-2 with TRBJ1-2; D is ambiguous. This CDR3 spans 11 amino acids. V was pared by 5 bases and J by 8 bases, with 9 bases between. Germline-derived CDR1 and CDR2 are SGHAT and FQNNGV.